This T cell receptor (beta chain) was identified during a study of T cell responses to AZD1222 COVID-19 vaccine. Assay: immunoSEQ multiplex PCR; the TCRdb copy retains only in-frame clones and omits some. Seen here are some 110,000 clones, over 70% observed once, and the top ten hold 8% to 9%. The CDR3 length is 13 residues. The V gene's germline CDR1 is LGHDT and CDR2 YNNKEL (reference sequence). V was shortened by 4 bases and J by 10 bases, with 16 bases between the two germline ends. The TCR sequence derives from an adult in good health. The material sequenced was peripheral blood, taken on day 0 of AZD1222 vaccination. V gene TRBV3-1 (or the pseudogene TRBV3-2) combines with J gene TRBJ1-2; no firm D call. In DNA form, the CDR3 reads TGTGCCAGCAGCCCCCAAACCGACGGACCCTACACCTTC. Amino acids: CASSPQTDGPYTF.